Shown below are 20 T cell receptor beta chains from a single sample sequenced in a study of cytomegalovirus exposure and HLA in healthy donors. In the PCR, 60 Vbeta and 13 Jbeta primers were used. Generated by immunoSEQ multiplex PCR, the TCRdb table keeps only in-frame clones and is missing some. The table lists approximately 160,000 clones, 80% of them singletons. Sequencing was done on a sample of PBMCs. All receptors come from a man younger than 45 in good health and CMV-seropositive.

This rearrangement joins TRBV2 to TRBJ2-7; D might be TRBD1 (6 bases). The CDR3 is made up of 15 amino acids. V was cut by 5 bases and J by 5 bases, with 19 bases left in between. CDR1 SNHLY and CDR2 FYNNEI come from the germline V gene. Written as DNA, the CDR3 is TGTGCCAGCAGTATTGATGTTGGGGGCAGAAACGAGCAGTACTTC. This translates into CASSIDVGGRNEQYF.

Points on this clone: Relative to the germline gene, one junction end is altered; a read error may explain this. The rearrangement uses TRBV7-9 and TRBJ1-3; D is undetermined. The CDR3 has 15 residues. Germline lookup yields CDR1 SEHNR and CDR2 FQNEAQ (reference sequence). CDR3 amino acids: CSSSLQGAAGNTIYF. DNA for the CDR3: TGTTCCAGCAGCTTGCAAGGAGCGGCTGGAAACACCATATATTTT.

This chain links TRBV5-1 with TRBJ1-2; TRBD1 aligns across 10 bases. The length of the CDR3 is 15 residues. J was trimmed by 4 bases and V by 4 bases; bases with no gene match: 7. The germline V gene encodes CDR1 SGHRS and CDR2 YFSETQ. The CDR3: CASSDGTGAFYGYTF. As DNA, the CDR3 is TGCGCCAGCAGCGATGGGACAGGGGCGTTCTATGGCTACACCTTC.

The rearrangement uses TRBV9 and TRBJ1-2; TRBD1 might be the D (6 bases). V was pared by 3 bases and J by 7 bases, with 19 bases between. CDR3 size: 15 residues. Germline loops: CDR1 SGDLS, CDR2 YYNGEE. For the CDR3, the DNA is TGTGCCAGCAGCGGAGGGGGGGGTGCGGTCTCTGGCTACACCTTC. It encodes CASSGGGGAVSGYTF.

V gene TRBV28 combines with J gene TRBJ2-5; 9 nucleotides align to TRBD2. The last part of the DNA fits TRBJ2-7 better; the J call may be wrong. The CDR3 is 16 amino acids. The V gene's germline CDR1 is MDHEN and CDR2 SYDVKM. The CDR3 here is CASSFSLAGLSYEQYF. The CDR3 DNA reads TGTGCCAGCAGTTTCAGTCTAGCGGGATTGTCCTACGAGCAGTACTTC.

The chain employs TRBV5-1 and TRBJ2-2; 7 bases align to TRBD2. The CDR3 runs to 15 residues. V lost 1 base and J lost 5; bases outside the gene matches: 5. In germline, CDR1 is SGHRS, CDR2 YFSETQ. The DNA for the CDR3 is TGCGCCAGCAGCTTGAGGCTAGCGGATACCGGGGAGCTGTTTTTT. As protein: CASSLRLADTGELFF. Full variable domain (remainder filled in from reference TRBV5-1 and TRBJ2-2): KAGVTQTPRYLIKTRGQQVTLSCSPISGHRSVSWYQQTPGQGLQFLFEYFSETQRNKGNFPGRFSGRQFSNSRSEMNVSTLELGDSALYLCASSLRLADTGELFFGEGSRLTVL.

By share, this clone ranks as medium-sized. The chain carries TRBV4-1 and TRBJ1-2; TRBD1 might be the D (6 bases). Germline CDR1 is MGHRA and CDR2 is YSYEKL. The V end was cut by 5 bases, the J end by 2 bases, with 15 bases between. The CDR3 totals 15 residues. DNA for the CDR3: TGCGCCAGCAGCTTGCACACAGGGCAAAACTATGGCTACACCTTC. Amino acid sequence: CASSLHTGQNYGYTF.

The rearrangement links TRBV7-8 to TRBJ1-6; TRBD1 is a possible D gene (5 bases). The CDR3 totals 19 residues. CDR1 SGHVS and CDR2 FQNEAQ come from the germline V gene. Trimming took off 0 bases at V and 0 bases at J, with 15 bases between the two ends. The CDR3 DNA is TGTGCCAGCAGCTTAGCCACCGACAGCACGAGCTCCTATAATTCACCCCTCCACTTT. It translates to CASSLATDSTSSYNSPLHF.

This clone was counted between two and nine times. The CDR3 sequence is CASSLRAGSGNTIYF. Written as DNA, the CDR3 is TGTGCCAGCAGCCTGAGGGCGGGCTCTGGAAACACCATATATTTT. This chain uses TRBV7-2 with TRBJ1-3; D gene ambiguous. V was trimmed by 5 bases and J by 0 bases, leaving 11 bases between them. Germline V gene lookup returns CDR1 SGHTA and CDR2 FQGNSA. The CDR3 is made up of 15 amino acids.

The chain has TRBV2 and TRBJ2-7, with 8 bases lining up with TRBD2. The germline V gene encodes CDR1 SNHLY and CDR2 FYNNEI. The CDR3 has 14 amino acids. With 8 bases clipped from V and 1 base from J, the junction kept 7 bases outside the gene matches. CDR3 DNA: TGTGCCAGCTCCCGGGGGGGCCCATCCTACGAGCAGTACTTC. Translated, it gives CASSRGGPSYEQYF.

DNA for the CDR3: TGCGCCAGCAGGCGCGGACAGGGAGTCGCAACTAATGAAAAACTGTTTTTT. It specifies CASRRGQGVATNEKLFF. This sequence joins TRBV5-1 and TRBJ1-4, with 8 bases identical to TRBD1. The germline gives CDR1 SGHRS, CDR2 YFSETQ. CDR3 size: 17 residues. Losses at the gene ends were 5 bases for V and 0 bases for J; bases not matched to a gene: 9. The whole variable domain, remainder taken from reference TRBV5-1 and TRBJ1-4, is KAGVTQTPRYLIKTRGQQVTLSCSPISGHRSVSWYQQTPGQGLQFLFEYFSETQRNKGNFPGRFSGRQFSNSRSEMNVSTLELGDSALYLCASRRGQGVATNEKLFFGSGTQLSVL.

V is TRBV9 and J is TRBJ2-1, with D maybe TRBD1 (5 bases). Germline CDR1 is SGDLS and CDR2 is YYNGEE. The CDR3 is 16 amino acids. Trimming removed 3 bases from V and 3 bases from J, with 16 bases in between. The CDR3 here is CASSAGLFRGYNEQFF. The CDR3 coding sequence is TGTGCCAGCAGCGCCGGCCTCTTTAGGGGCTACAATGAGCAGTTCTTC. Full variable domain (outside the CDR3, taken from reference TRBV9 and TRBJ2-1): DSGVTQTPKHLITATGQRVTLRCSPRSGDLSVYWYQQSLDQGLQFLIQYYNGEERAKGNILERFSAQQFPDLHSELNLSSLELGDSALYFCASSAGLFRGYNEQFFGPGTRLTVL.

The V call is TRBV6-4, the J call TRBJ1-1; 8 nucleotides match TRBD1. The CDR3 loop spans 13 amino acids. After removal of 8 bases from V and 4 bases from J, the junction contained 6 bases not matched to a gene. Germline V gene sequence: CDR1 MRHNA, CDR2 SNTAGT. The CDR3 region has the DNA TGTGCCAGCGCCCCGACAGGGGCCACTGAAGCTTTCTTT. It translates to CASAPTGATEAFF.

The count of this clone is one. This chain connects TRBV4-1 to TRBJ2-6, with TRBD1 as a possible D gene (5 bases). With 4 bases removed from V and 0 bases from J, the gap between germline ends came to 19 bases. The CDR3 has 19 amino acids. Per the germline V gene, CDR1 is MGHRA and CDR2 is YSYEKL. The CDR3 nucleotides read TGCGCCAGCAGCCCGCGGCGGCGACAGACATTCTCTGGGGCCAACGTCCTGACTTTC. This codes for CASSPRRRQTFSGANVLTF.

The rearrangement links TRBV7-9 to TRBJ1-2, with D perhaps TRBD1 (5 bases). Trimming stripped 5 bases from V and 4 bases from J, with 14 bases between. The CDR3 runs to 14 residues. Germline V gene lookup returns CDR1 SEHNR and CDR2 FQNEAQ (reference sequence). The CDR3 region has the DNA TGTGCCAGCAGCCCGACAGATTCCCCCTATGGCTACACCTTC. This gives the protein CASSPTDSPYGYTF.

The chain combines TRBV10-1 with TRBJ2-3; D is unresolved. V lost 3 bases and J lost 5, with 12 bases in between. Germline V lookup: CDR1 WNHNN, CDR2 SYGVQD (reference sequence). This CDR3 spans 14 amino acids. CDR3: CASSDGGNGDTQYF. The CDR3 DNA sequence: TGCGCCAGCAGTGATGGCGGAAACGGAGATACGCAGTATTTT.

This clone was counted a single time. The CDR3 region is CASSVDPIPTGFNTEAFF. In DNA, the CDR3 is TGCGCCAGCAGCGTGGACCCCATTCCGACAGGATTTAACACTGAAGCTTTCTTT. V is TRBV5-1 and J is TRBJ1-1; the D gene is possibly TRBD1 (6 bases). V was pared by 4 bases and J by 2 bases, with 24 bases between. Germline V CDR1 and CDR2: SGHRS, YFSETQ. The CDR3 is made up of 18 amino acids.

The gene calls are TRBV11-3 and TRBJ2-1; tentative D call: TRBD1 (6 bases). V lost 8 bases, J lost 7 bases, and 33 bases lay in between. Germline V CDR1 and CDR2: SGHNT, YENEEA. The CDR3 contains 19 residues. The CDR3 region is CASRLWERPGTPQRNEQFF. Here the CDR3 DNA reads TGTGCCAGCCGCCTCTGGGAAAGGCCCGGGACACCTCAGCGGAATGAGCAGTTCTTC.

The rearrangement links TRBV9 to TRBJ1-1; D gene uncertain. From germline, CDR1 is SGDLS and CDR2 YYNGEE. Trimming cost V 1 base and J 3 bases, with 7 bases left between them. This CDR3 is built from 13 residues. In DNA form, the CDR3 reads TGTGCCAGCAGCGTAAGTGGGCACACTGAAGCTTTCTTT. Its translation: CASSVSGHTEAFF.

This clone was recorded a few times. The chain is built from TRBV5-1 and TRBJ1-2, with TRBD1 matching over 9 bases. Germline lookup yields CDR1 SGHRS and CDR2 YFSETQ. The V segment lost 0 bases and the J segment 7 bases; nucleotides outside the gene matches: 4. CDR3 length: 14 residues. As DNA, the CDR3 is TGCGCCAGCAGCTTGGGACAGGGGGTCGGTGGCTACACCTTC. This sequence encodes CASSLGQGVGGYTF.